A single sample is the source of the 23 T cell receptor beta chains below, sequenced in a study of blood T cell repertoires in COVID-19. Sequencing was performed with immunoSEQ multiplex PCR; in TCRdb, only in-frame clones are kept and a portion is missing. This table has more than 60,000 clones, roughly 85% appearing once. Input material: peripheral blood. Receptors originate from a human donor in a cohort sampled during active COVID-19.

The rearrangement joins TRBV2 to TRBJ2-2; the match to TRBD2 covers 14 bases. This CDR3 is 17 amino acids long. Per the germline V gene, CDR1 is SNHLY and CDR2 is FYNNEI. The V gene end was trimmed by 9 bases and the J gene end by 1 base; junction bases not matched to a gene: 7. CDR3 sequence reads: CARGPGLAGVNTGELFF. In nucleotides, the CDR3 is TGTGCCAGGGGGCCGGGACTAGCGGGGGTGAACACCGGGGAGCTGTTTTTT. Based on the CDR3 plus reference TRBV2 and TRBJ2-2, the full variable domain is EPEVTQTPSHQVTQMGQEVILRCVPISNHLYFYWYRQILGQKVEFLVSFYNNEISEKSEIFDDQFSVERPDGSNFTLKIRSTKLEDSAMYFCARGPGLAGVNTGELFFGEGSRLTVL.

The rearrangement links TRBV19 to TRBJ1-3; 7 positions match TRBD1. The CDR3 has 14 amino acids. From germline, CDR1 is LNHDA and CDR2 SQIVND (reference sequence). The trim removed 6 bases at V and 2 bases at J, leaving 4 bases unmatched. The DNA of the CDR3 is TGTGCCAGTAGACGACAGGGAGCTGGAAACACCATATATTTT. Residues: CASRRQGAGNTIYF. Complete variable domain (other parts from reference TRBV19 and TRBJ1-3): DGGITQSPKYLFRKEGQNVTLSCEQNLNHDAMYWYRQDPGQGLRLIYYSQIVNDFQKGDIAEGYSVSREKKESFPLTVTSAQKNPTAFYLCASRRQGAGNTIYFGEGSWLTVV.

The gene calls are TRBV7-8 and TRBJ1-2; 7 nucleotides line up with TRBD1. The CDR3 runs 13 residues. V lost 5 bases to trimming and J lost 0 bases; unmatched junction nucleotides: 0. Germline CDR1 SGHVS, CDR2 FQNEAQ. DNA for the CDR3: TGTGCCAGCAGCGACAGGGCTAACTATGGCTACACCTTC. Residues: CASSDRANYGYTF.

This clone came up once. As DNA, the CDR3 is TGCGCCAGCAGGCGGCAGCCCGACACTGAAGCTTTCTTT. It specifies CASRRQPDTEAFF. V is TRBV5-1 and J is TRBJ1-1; D is ambiguous. CDR1 is SGHRS, CDR2 YFSETQ, per germline. Trimming left V 5 bases short and J 3 bases short, with 11 bases between. This CDR3 is 13 amino acids long.

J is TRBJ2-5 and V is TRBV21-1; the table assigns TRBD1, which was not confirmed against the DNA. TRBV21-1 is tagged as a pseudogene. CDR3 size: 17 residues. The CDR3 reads CASSPPGTGSGQETQYF. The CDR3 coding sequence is TGTGCCAGCAGCCCTCCCGGGACAGGGTCGGGGCAAGAGACCCAGTACTTC.

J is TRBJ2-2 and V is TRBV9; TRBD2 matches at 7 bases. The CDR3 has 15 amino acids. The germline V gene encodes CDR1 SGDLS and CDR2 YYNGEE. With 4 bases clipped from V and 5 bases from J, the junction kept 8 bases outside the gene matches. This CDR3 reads CASSPRTSRTGELFF. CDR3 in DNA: TGTGCCAGCAGCCCCCGGACTAGTCGTACCGGGGAGCTGTTTTTT.

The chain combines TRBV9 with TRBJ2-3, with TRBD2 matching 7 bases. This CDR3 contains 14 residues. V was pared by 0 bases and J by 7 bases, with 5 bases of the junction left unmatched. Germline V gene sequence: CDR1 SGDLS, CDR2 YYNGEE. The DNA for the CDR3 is TGTGCCAGCAGCGTAGGGGACTACGCAAATACGCAGTATTTT. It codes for CASSVGDYANTQYF.

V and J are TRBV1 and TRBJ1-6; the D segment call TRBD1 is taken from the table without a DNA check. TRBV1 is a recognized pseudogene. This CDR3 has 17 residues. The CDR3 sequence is CTSSQTFDRIYNSPLHF. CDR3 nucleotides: TGCACCAGCAGCCAAACGTTTGACAGGATCTATAATTCACCCCTCCACTTT.

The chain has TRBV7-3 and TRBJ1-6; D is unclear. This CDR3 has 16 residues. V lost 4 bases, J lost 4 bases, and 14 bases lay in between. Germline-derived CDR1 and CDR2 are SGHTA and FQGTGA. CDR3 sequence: CASSSARRGYNSPLHF. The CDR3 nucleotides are TGTGCCAGCAGCTCCGCAAGACGGGGATATAATTCACCCCTCCACTTT.

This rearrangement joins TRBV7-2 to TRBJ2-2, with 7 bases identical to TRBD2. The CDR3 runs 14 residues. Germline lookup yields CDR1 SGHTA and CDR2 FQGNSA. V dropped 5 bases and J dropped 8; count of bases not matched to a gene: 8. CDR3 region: CASSLSGAGGELFF. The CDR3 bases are TGTGCCAGCAGCCTCAGCGGGGCAGGGGGGGAGCTGTTTTTT.

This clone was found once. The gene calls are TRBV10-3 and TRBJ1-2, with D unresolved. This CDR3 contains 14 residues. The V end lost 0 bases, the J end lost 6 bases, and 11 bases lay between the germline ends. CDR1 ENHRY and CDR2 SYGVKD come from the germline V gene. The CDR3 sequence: CAISESERGDGYTF. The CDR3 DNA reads TGTGCCATCAGTGAGTCGGAGAGAGGAGATGGCTACACCTTC.

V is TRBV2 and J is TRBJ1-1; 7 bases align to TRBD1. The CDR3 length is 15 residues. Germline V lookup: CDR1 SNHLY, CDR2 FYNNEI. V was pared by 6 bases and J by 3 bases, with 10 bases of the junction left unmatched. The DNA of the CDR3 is TGTGCCAGCAGACGAATTGTGGGACAGTACACTGAAGCTTTCTTT. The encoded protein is CASRRIVGQYTEAFF.

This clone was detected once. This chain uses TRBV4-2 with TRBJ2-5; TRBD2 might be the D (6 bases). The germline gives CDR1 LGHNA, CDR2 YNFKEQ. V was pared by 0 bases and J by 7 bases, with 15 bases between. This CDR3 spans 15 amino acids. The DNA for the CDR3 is TGTGCCAGCAGCCAAGACGCCGGAGGGGCGCCGACCCAGTACTTC. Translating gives CASSQDAGGAPTQYF.

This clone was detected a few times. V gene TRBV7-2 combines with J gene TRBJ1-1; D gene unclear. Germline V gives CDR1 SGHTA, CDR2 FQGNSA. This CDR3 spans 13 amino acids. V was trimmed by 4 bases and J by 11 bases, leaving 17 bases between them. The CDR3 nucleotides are TGTGCCAGCAGCTACCGGGGATTGATTTGGGCTTTCTTT. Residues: CASSYRGLIWAFF.

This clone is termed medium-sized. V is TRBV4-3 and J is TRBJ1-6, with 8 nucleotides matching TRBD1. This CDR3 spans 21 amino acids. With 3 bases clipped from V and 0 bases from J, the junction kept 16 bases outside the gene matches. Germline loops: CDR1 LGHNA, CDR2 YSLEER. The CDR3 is CASSHRWGTGVFPSYNSPLHF. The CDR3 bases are TGCGCCAGCAGCCATCGATGGGGGACAGGTGTCTTCCCCTCCTATAATTCACCCCTCCACTTT.

DNA of the CDR3: TGTGCCATCAGTGACCCGTTCTCAGCAGATACGCAGTATTTT. It is translated as CAISDPFSADTQYF. The gene calls are TRBV10-3 and TRBJ2-3, with D hard to call. The V gene lost 3 bases and the J gene lost 4 bases, with 11 bases spanning the gap. The CDR3 loop spans 14 amino acids. CDR1 is ENHRY and CDR2 is SYGVKD in the germline V gene.

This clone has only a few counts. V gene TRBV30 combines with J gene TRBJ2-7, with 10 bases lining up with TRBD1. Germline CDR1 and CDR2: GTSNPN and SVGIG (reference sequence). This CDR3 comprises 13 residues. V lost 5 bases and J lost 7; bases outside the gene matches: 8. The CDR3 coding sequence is TGTGCCTGGCGGGACAGGGGCTGGGGGGAGCAGTACTTC. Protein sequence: CAWRDRGWGEQYF.

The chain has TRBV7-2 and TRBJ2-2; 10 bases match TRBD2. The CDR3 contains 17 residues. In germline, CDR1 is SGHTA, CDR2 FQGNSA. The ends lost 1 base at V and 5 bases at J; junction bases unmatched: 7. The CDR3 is CASSLVLAGGLTGELFF. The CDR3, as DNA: TGTGCCAGCAGCTTAGTATTAGCGGGGGGCTTGACCGGGGAGCTGTTTTTT.

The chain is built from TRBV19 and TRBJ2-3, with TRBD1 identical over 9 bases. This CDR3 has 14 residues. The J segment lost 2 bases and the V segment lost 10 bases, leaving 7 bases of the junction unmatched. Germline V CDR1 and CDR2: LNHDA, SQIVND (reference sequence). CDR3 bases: TGTGCCACCGGGACAGGGATTTTCACAGATACGCAGTATTTT. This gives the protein CATGTGIFTDTQYF.

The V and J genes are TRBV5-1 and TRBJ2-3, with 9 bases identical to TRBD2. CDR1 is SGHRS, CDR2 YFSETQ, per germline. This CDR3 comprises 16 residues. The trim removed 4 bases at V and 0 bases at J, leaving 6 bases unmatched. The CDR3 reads CASSAGGLPSTDTQYF. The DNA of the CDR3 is TGCGCCAGCAGCGCGGGAGGGCTGCCTAGCACAGATACGCAGTATTTT.

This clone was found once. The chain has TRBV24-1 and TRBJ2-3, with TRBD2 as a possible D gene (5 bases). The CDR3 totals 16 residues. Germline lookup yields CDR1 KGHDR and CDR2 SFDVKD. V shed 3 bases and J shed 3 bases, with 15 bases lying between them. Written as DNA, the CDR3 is TGTGCCACCAGTGATGGGAAGCGGAGGAGGACAGATACGCAGTATTTT. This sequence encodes CATSDGKRRRTDTQYF.

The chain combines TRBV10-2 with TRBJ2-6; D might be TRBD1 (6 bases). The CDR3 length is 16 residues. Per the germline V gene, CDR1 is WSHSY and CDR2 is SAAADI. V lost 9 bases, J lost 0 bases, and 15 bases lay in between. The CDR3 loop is CASLPGAFSGANVLTF. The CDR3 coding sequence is TGCGCCAGTCTACCAGGGGCCTTCTCTGGGGCCAACGTCCTGACTTTC.

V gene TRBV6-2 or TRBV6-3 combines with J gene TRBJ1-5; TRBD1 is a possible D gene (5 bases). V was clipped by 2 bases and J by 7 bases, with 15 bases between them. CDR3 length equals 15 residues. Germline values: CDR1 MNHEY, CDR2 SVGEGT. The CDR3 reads CASSYPRGDGQPQHF. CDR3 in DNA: TGTGCCAGCAGTTACCCCCGCGGGGACGGCCAGCCCCAGCATTTT.